Below, 21 T cell receptor beta chains from the same sample are listed, as sequenced in a study of blood T cell repertoires in COVID-19. Clones were sequenced by immunoSEQ multiplex PCR, and TCRdb holds only the in-frame ones, with some missing. The sample has more than 300,000 clones, just over 85% seen once. Material: PBMCs or T cells enriched from blood (not recorded which). All receptors come from a man aged 25 to 40 who had recovered from COVID-19.

V is TRBV6-5 and J is TRBJ1-5; no clear D. Germline V gene sequence: CDR1 MNHEY, CDR2 SVGAGI. This CDR3 is built from 15 residues. The V gene lost 0 bases and the J gene lost 10 bases, with 16 bases spanning the gap. The CDR3 loop reads CASSYSSAVGEPQHF. In DNA, the CDR3 is TGTGCCAGCAGTTACTCCTCGGCGGTAGGAGAACCCCAGCATTTT.

Here the CDR3 DNA reads TGTGCCAGCAGGCCCGGCGGGGAACGGGGCTACACCTTC. This codes for CASRPGGERGYTF. The rearrangement links TRBV6-5 to TRBJ1-2; D is unclear. The CDR3 has 13 residues. V lost 6 bases to trimming and J lost 8 bases, with 16 bases between them. Germline CDR1 and CDR2: MNHEY and SVGAGI.

This chain joins TRBV3-1 (or the pseudogene TRBV3-2) and TRBJ2-5, with TRBD2 matching over 12 bases. After removal of 4 bases from V and 5 bases from J, the junction contained 8 bases not matched to a gene. CDR1 is LGHDT and CDR2 is YNNKEL in the germline V gene (reference sequence). This CDR3 region has 16 residues. The DNA of the CDR3 is TGTGCCAGCAGCCTCCGGACTAGCGGGGCTCGGGAGACCCAGTACTTC. Encoded protein: CASSLRTSGARETQYF.

This chain links TRBV18 with TRBJ1-2; 10 bases match TRBD1. With 3 bases clipped from V and 8 bases from J, the junction kept 9 bases outside the gene matches. The CDR3 has 15 residues. The V gene's germline CDR1 is KGHSH and CDR2 LQKENI. CDR3 nucleotide sequence: TGTGCCAGCTCACCGGCCGGGACAGGGGACGTAGGCTACACCTTC. As protein: CASSPAGTGDVGYTF. The full variable domain, with the rest looked up from reference TRBV18 and TRBJ1-2, is NAGVMQNPRHLVRRRGQEARLRCSPMKGHSHVYWYRQLPEEGLKFMVYLQKENIIDESGMPKERFSAEFPKEGPSILRIQQVVRGDSAAYFCASSPAGTGDVGYTFGSGTRLTVV.

The chain recombines TRBV6-6 with TRBJ1-1, with D possibly being TRBD1 (5 bases). Trimming pared 11 bases from V and 10 bases from J, leaving 17 bases between. The length of the CDR3 is 11 residues. Germline loops: CDR1 MNHNY, CDR2 SVGAGI (reference sequence). The CDR3 loop reads CAGHDPSGAFF. The CDR3 nucleotides are TGTGCCGGACACGACCCGAGTGGAGCTTTCTTT.

The chain joins TRBV5-1 to TRBJ1-1; no firm D call. The CDR3 consists of 14 residues. V lost 0 bases and J 4 bases, leaving 10 bases between the germline ends. Germline V gene sequence: CDR1 SGHRS, CDR2 YFSETQ. The CDR3: CASSLAGTSTEAFF. DNA for the CDR3: TGCGCCAGCAGCTTGGCAGGTACGAGCACTGAAGCTTTCTTT. Complete variable domain (other parts from reference TRBV5-1 and TRBJ1-1): KAGVTQTPRYLIKTRGQQVTLSCSPISGHRSVSWYQQTPGQGLQFLFEYFSETQRNKGNFPGRFSGRQFSNSRSEMNVSTLELGDSALYLCASSLAGTSTEAFFGQGTRLTVV.

V usage is TRBV5-1 and J usage is TRBJ2-5; a possible D gene is TRBD2 (6 bases). V lost 7 bases, J lost 0 bases, and 16 bases lay in between. Looked up from germline, CDR1 is SGHRS and CDR2 is YFSETQ. The CDR3 is 15 residues long. CDR3 nucleotide sequence: TGCGCCAGCCGTCTAGGAGGAGGGAACCAAGAGACCCAGTACTTC. It translates to CASRLGGGNQETQYF. The entire variable domain, with the rest obtained from reference TRBV5-1 and TRBJ2-5, is as follows: KAGVTQTPRYLIKTRGQQVTLSCSPISGHRSVSWYQQTPGQGLQFLFEYFSETQRNKGNFPGRFSGRQFSNSRSEMNVSTLELGDSALYLCASRLGGGNQETQYFGPGTRLLVL.

For the CDR3, the DNA is TGTGCCAGCAGTCTAGGGGTTTCGGGGGGGCCGAAGTTCTTC. It is translated as CASSLGVSGGPKFF. This chain uses TRBV5-6 with TRBJ2-1; 8 nucleotides line up with TRBD2. This CDR3 spans 14 amino acids. In germline, CDR1 is SGHDT, CDR2 YYEEEE. Trimming removed 5 bases from V and 14 bases from J; junction bases left unmatched: 15.

For the CDR3, the DNA is TGTGCCAGCAGCAACTCGGACAGGGGGCGATTCTATGGCTACACCTTC. As protein: CASSNSDRGRFYGYTF. This sequence joins TRBV6-6 and TRBJ1-2; TRBD1 matches 11 bases. Trimming removed 6 bases from V and 4 bases from J; junction bases left unmatched: 10. Germline CDR1 MNHNY, CDR2 SVGAGI (reference sequence). The length of the CDR3 is 16 residues.

In DNA, the CDR3 is TGTGCCAGTAGTTCGGGCTACAGGGGGCGCCTACAAGAGACCCAGTACTTC. It yields the protein CASSSGYRGRLQETQYF. The V and J genes are TRBV19 and TRBJ2-5; 9 bases are shared with TRBD1. CDR1 is LNHDA and CDR2 is SQIVND in the germline V gene (reference sequence). The CDR3 spans 17 residues. V dropped 5 bases and J dropped 2; count of bases not matched to a gene: 12. Drawing the rest from reference TRBV19 and TRBJ2-5, the complete variable domain is DGGITQSPKYLFRKEGQNVTLSCEQNLNHDAMYWYRQDPGQGLRLIYYSQIVNDFQKGDIAEGYSVSREKKESFPLTVTSAQKNPTAFYLCASSSGYRGRLQETQYFGPGTRLLVL.

This chain connects TRBV11-2 to TRBJ2-7; TRBD1 aligns across 7 bases. Germline assignment: CDR1 SGHAT and CDR2 FQNNGV. V lost 1 base to trimming and J lost 5 bases; unmatched junction nucleotides: 11. This CDR3 spans 16 amino acids. In DNA form, the CDR3 reads TGTGCCAGCAGCTTAGGGTACAGGGGTAGAGGGAACGAGCAGTACTTC. Protein: CASSLGYRGRGNEQYF. The full variable domain, its missing parts supplied by reference TRBV11-2 and TRBJ2-7, is EAGVAQSPRYKIIEKRQSVAFWCNPISGHATLYWYQQILGQGPKLLIQFQNNGVVDDSQLPKDRFSAERLKGVDSTLKIQPAKLEDSAVYLCASSLGYRGRGNEQYFGPGTRLTVT.

The rearrangement uses TRBV5-6 and TRBJ1-4, with a tentative D call TRBD1 (5 bases). Trimming pared 4 bases from V and 1 base from J, leaving 14 bases between. The CDR3 runs to 16 residues. Germline assignment: CDR1 SGHDT and CDR2 YYEEEE. The CDR3 loop reads CASSPVAGLTNEKLFF. CDR3 bases: TGTGCCAGCAGCCCCGTGGCGGGGCTAACTAATGAAAAACTGTTTTTT.

This chain connects TRBV19 to TRBJ1-1; D remains unclear. The CDR3 covers 14 residues. V was cut by 4 bases and J by 1 base, with 10 bases left in between. Germline-derived CDR1 and CDR2 are LNHDA and SQIVND (reference sequence). DNA for the CDR3: TGTGCCAGTAGTACCCAGGTGGCGAACACTGAAGCTTTCTTT. Protein product: CASSTQVANTEAFF.

The V call is TRBV5-1, the J call TRBJ1-3; D gene uncertain. The CDR3 length is 16 residues. V lost 0 bases and J 4 bases, leaving 14 bases between the germline ends. CDR1 and CDR2 (germline): SGHRS, YFSETQ. The DNA for the CDR3 is TGCGCCAGCAGCTTGGTCGGGCCCGGGAAAGGAAACACCATATATTTT. Translating gives CASSLVGPGKGNTIYF. The full variable domain, its missing parts supplied by reference TRBV5-1 and TRBJ1-3, is KAGVTQTPRYLIKTRGQQVTLSCSPISGHRSVSWYQQTPGQGLQFLFEYFSETQRNKGNFPGRFSGRQFSNSRSEMNVSTLELGDSALYLCASSLVGPGKGNTIYFGEGSWLTVV.

V usage is TRBV9 and J usage is TRBJ2-1, with 9 bases fitting TRBD2. CDR1 SGDLS and CDR2 YYNGEE come from the germline V gene. The CDR3 loop spans 15 amino acids. V lost 2 bases, J lost 9 bases, and 9 bases stayed unmatched. The CDR3: CASSVMREGLAEQFF. The CDR3 nucleotides are TGTGCCAGCAGCGTGATGCGGGAGGGCCTCGCTGAGCAGTTCTTC.

The gene calls are TRBV2 and TRBJ2-2; 8 nucleotides line up with TRBD2. From germline, CDR1 is SNHLY and CDR2 FYNNEI. V gave up 0 bases and J gave up 7 bases; unmatched junction bases: 19. This CDR3 spans 20 amino acids. CDR3 region: CASSEAPLWSGSGGLGELFF. The DNA of the CDR3 is TGTGCCAGCAGTGAAGCCCCCCTTTGGAGCGGGAGTGGGGGCCTCGGGGAGCTGTTTTTT.

This chain links TRBV6-5 with TRBJ1-5, with 9 positions matching TRBD1. The germline CDR1 and CDR2 sequences are MNHEY and SVGAGI. J lost 2 bases, V lost 5 bases, and 4 bases had no gene match. This CDR3 has 15 amino acids. The CDR3 coding sequence is TGTGCCAGCAGTCCGGGACAGGGCGGCAATCAGCCCCAGCATTTT. Translating gives CASSPGQGGNQPQHF.

The genes are TRBV5-5 and TRBJ2-5; tentative D call: TRBD1 (6 bases). Trimming took 4 bases from V and 3 from J, leaving 16 bases between them. This CDR3 contains 15 residues. The germline gives CDR1 SGHKS, CDR2 YYEKEE (reference sequence). The CDR3 nucleotides read TGTGCCAGCAGCCCCCTCGGGACACTGAAAGAGACCCAGTACTTC. This encodes CASSPLGTLKETQYF.

This chain links TRBV18 with TRBJ1-1; D remains ambiguous. Germline CDR1 reads KGHSH; CDR2 reads LQKENI. V was pared by 3 bases and J by 11 bases, with 16 bases between. CDR3 size: 13 residues. The CDR3 DNA follows: TGTGCCAGCTCACCGGAGCCAAGGGCGGGGGCTTTCTTT. Encoded protein: CASSPEPRAGAFF.

The gene calls are TRBV18 and TRBJ2-7, with 8 bases fitting TRBD2. The J segment lost 7 bases and the V segment lost 2 bases, leaving 10 bases of the junction unmatched. The CDR3 consists of 15 residues. Germline loops: CDR1 KGHSH, CDR2 LQKENI. The CDR3 DNA sequence: TGTGCCAGCTCACCATCCCGGGGGGGAGTCGATGAGCAGTACTTC. This codes for CASSPSRGGVDEQYF. Full variable domain (missing parts from reference TRBV18 and TRBJ2-7): NAGVMQNPRHLVRRRGQEARLRCSPMKGHSHVYWYRQLPEEGLKFMVYLQKENIIDESGMPKERFSAEFPKEGPSILRIQQVVRGDSAAYFCASSPSRGGVDEQYFGPGTRLTVT.

The V gene is TRBV18, the J gene TRBJ2-3; the match to TRBD1 covers 7 bases. This CDR3 contains 15 residues. In germline, CDR1 is KGHSH, CDR2 LQKENI. With V trimmed by 3 bases and J by 5 bases, 8 bases remained unmatched. CDR3 amino acids: CASSPLDRAGDTQYF. CDR3 DNA: TGTGCCAGCTCACCCCTAGACAGGGCCGGAGATACGCAGTATTTT.